What follows is one T cell receptor (beta chain) and its context. Assay used: immunoSEQ multiplex PCR; TCRdb lists only in-frame clones, some missing. The table has approximately 230,000 clones, almost 85% seen once. This sample stems from a study of blood T cell repertoires in COVID-19. Trimming removed 0 bases from V and 10 bases from J, with 10 bases in between. CDR3 length equals 13 residues. CDR1 and CDR2 (germline): GTSNPN, SVGIG (reference sequence). The sequenced material came from PBMCs or T cells enriched from blood (not recorded which). J is TRBJ1-6 and V is TRBV30, with D perhaps TRBD1 (5 bases). This clonotype originated in a man aged 40-49 years who had recovered from COVID-19. CDR3 bases: TGTGCCTGGAGTGTCCAGGGTACCTCACCCCTCCACTTT. This translates into CAWSVQGTSPLHF. Variable domain in full (rest from reference TRBV30 and TRBJ1-6): SQTIHQWPATLVQPVGSPLSLECTVEGTSNPNLYWYRQAAGRGLQLLFYSVGIGQISSEVPQNLSASRPQDRQFILSSKKLLLSDSGFYLCAWSVQGTSPLHFGNGTRLTVT.